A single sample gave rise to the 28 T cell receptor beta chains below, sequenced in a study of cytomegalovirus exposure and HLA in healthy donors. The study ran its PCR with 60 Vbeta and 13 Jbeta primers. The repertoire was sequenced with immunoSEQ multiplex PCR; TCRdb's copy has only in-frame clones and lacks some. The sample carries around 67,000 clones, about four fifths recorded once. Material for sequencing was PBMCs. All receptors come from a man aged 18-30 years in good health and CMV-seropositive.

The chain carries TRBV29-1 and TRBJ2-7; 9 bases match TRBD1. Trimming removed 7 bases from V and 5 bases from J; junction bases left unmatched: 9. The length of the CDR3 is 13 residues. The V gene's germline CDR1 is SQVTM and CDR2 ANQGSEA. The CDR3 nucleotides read TGCAGCGCCTGGACAGGGGATGGCGACGAGCAGTACTTC. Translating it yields CSAWTGDGDEQYF.

CDR3 sequence reads: CASSSGTSGNEQFF. In nucleotides, the CDR3 is TGCGCCAGCAGCTCCGGGACTAGCGGGAATGAGCAGTTCTTC. The chain uses TRBV5-1 and TRBJ2-1; the match to TRBD2 covers 12 bases. The ends lost 3 bases at V and 7 bases at J; junction bases unmatched: 2. The CDR3 has 14 residues. In germline, CDR1 is SGHRS, CDR2 YFSETQ. Full variable domain (missing parts from reference TRBV5-1 and TRBJ2-1): KAGVTQTPRYLIKTRGQQVTLSCSPISGHRSVSWYQQTPGQGLQFLFEYFSETQRNKGNFPGRFSGRQFSNSRSEMNVSTLELGDSALYLCASSSGTSGNEQFFGPGTRLTVL.

The CDR3 region is CASSPLQGTGSYEQYF. The CDR3 bases are TGCGCCAGCAGCCCCCTTCAAGGGACAGGATCCTACGAGCAGTACTTC. This rearrangement joins TRBV4-1 to TRBJ2-7; 8 bases line up with TRBD1. CDR1 and CDR2 (germline): MGHRA, YSYEKL. With V trimmed by 4 bases and J by 1 base, 9 bases remained unmatched. CDR3 size: 16 residues.

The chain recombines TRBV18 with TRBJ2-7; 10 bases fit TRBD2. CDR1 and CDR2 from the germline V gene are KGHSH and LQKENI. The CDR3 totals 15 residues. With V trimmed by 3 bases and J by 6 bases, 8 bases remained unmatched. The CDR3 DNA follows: TGTGCCAGCTCACCTCTGGCTAGCGGGGGATTCGAGCAGTACTTC. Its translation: CASSPLASGGFEQYF.

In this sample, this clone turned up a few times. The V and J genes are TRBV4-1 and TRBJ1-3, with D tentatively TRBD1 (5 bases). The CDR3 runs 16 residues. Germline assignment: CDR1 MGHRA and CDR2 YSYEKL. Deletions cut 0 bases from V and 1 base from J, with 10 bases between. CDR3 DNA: TGCGCCAGCAGCCAAGATCCCCCAGGGTCTGGAAACACCATATATTTT. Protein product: CASSQDPPGSGNTIYF.

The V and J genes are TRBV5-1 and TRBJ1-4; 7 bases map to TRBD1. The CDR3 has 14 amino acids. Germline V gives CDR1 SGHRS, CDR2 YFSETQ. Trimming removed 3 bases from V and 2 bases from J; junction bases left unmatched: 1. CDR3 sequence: CASSSGQTNEKLFF. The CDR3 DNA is TGCGCCAGCAGCTCGGGACAGACTAATGAAAAACTGTTTTTT.

The CDR3 reads CATRTSGSTDTQYF. Written as DNA, the CDR3 is TGTGCCACCCGGACTAGCGGTAGCACAGATACGCAGTATTTT. V gene TRBV10-3 combines with J gene TRBJ2-3; TRBD2 matches at 10 bases. With 10 bases clipped from V and 0 bases from J, the junction kept 4 bases outside the gene matches. Germline CDR1 is ENHRY and CDR2 is SYGVKD. The CDR3 has 14 residues.

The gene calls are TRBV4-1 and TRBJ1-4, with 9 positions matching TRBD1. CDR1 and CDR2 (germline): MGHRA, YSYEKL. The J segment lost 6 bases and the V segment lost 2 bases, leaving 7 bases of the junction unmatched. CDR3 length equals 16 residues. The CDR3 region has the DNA TGCGCCAGCAGCCAACCACGACAGGGGGTTGATGAAAAACTGTTTTTT. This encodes CASSQPRQGVDEKLFF.

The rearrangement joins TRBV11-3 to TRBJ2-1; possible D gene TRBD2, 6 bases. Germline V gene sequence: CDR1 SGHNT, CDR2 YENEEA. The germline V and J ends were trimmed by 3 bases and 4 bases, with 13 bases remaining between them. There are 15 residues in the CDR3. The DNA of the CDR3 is TGTGCCAGCAGCTTTTCCGGGACTGATTACAATGAGCAGTTCTTC. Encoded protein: CASSFSGTDYNEQFF.

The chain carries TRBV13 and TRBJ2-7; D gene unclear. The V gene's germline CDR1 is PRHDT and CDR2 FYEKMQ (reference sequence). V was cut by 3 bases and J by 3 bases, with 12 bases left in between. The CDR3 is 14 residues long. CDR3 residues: CASSFDTQDYEQYF. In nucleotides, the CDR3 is TGTGCCAGCAGCTTTGACACTCAAGACTACGAGCAGTACTTC.

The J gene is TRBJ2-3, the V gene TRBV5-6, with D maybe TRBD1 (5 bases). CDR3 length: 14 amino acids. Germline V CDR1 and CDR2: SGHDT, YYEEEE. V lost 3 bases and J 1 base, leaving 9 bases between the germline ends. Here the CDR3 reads CASSWTSGTDTQYF. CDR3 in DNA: TGTGCCAGCAGCTGGACAAGCGGCACAGATACGCAGTATTTT.

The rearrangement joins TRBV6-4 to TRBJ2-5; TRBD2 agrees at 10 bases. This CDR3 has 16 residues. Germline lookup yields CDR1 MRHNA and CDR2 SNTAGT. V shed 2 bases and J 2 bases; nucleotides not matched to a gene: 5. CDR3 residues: CASSDVAGGAQETQYF. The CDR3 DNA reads TGTGCCAGCAGTGACGTAGCGGGGGGTGCACAAGAGACCCAGTACTTC.

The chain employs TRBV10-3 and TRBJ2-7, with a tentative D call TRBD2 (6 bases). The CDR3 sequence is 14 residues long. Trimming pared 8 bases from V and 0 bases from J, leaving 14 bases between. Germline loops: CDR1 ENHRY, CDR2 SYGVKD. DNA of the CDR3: TGTGCCATCTGTGGCGGGGCGAGCTCCTACGAGCAGTACTTC. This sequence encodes CAICGGASSYEQYF.

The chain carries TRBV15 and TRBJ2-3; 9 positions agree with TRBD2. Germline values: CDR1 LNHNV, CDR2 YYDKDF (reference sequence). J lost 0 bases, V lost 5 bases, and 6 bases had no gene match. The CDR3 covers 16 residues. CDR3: CATSRVLAGSTDTQYF. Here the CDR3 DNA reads TGTGCCACCAGCCGTGTTCTAGCGGGGAGCACAGATACGCAGTATTTT.

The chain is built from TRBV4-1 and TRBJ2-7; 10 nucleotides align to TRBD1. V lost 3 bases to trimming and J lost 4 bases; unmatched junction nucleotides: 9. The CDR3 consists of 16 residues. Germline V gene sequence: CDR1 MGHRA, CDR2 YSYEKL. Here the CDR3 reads CASSQQAGQGLYEQYF. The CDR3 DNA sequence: TGCGCCAGCAGCCAGCAGGCGGGACAGGGGTTGTACGAGCAGTACTTC.

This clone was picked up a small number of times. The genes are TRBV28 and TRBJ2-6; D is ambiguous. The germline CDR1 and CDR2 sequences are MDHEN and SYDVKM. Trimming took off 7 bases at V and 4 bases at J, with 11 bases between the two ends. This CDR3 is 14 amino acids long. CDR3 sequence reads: CASTHQKGANVLTF. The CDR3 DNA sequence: TGTGCCAGCACCCACCAGAAGGGGGCCAACGTCCTGACTTTC.

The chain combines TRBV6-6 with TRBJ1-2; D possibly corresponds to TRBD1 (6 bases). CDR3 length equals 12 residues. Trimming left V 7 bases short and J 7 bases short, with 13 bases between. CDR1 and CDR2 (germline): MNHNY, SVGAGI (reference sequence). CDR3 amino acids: CASNIDRSGYTF. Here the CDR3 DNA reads TGTGCCAGCAACATAGACAGGAGTGGCTACACCTTC.

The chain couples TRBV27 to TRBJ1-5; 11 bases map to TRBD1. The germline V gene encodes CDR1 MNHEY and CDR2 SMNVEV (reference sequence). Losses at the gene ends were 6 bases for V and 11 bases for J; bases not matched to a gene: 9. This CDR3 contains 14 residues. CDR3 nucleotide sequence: TGTGCCAGCAGCCCGGGACAGGGGGTCGGAGCCCAGCATTTT. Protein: CASSPGQGVGAQHF.

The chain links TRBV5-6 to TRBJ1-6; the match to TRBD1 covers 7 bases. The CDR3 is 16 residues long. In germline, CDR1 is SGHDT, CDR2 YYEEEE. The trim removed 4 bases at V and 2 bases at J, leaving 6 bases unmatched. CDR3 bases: TGTGCCAGCAGCAACGATGGGACAGCCTATAATTCACCCCTCCACTTT. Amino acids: CASSNDGTAYNSPLHF.

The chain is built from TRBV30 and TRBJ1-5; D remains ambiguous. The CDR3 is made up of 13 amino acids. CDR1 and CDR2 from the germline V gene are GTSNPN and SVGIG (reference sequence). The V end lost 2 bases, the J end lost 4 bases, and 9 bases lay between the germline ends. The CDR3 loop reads CAWSYTQNQPQHF. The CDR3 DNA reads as TGTGCCTGGAGTTACACCCAAAATCAGCCCCAGCATTTT.

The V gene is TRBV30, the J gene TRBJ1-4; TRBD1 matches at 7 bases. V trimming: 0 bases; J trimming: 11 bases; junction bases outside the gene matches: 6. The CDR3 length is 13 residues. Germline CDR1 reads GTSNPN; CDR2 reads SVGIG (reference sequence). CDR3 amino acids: CAWSVRGGGKLFF. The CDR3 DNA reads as TGTGCCTGGAGTGTTAGAGGGGGCGGGAAACTGTTTTTT.

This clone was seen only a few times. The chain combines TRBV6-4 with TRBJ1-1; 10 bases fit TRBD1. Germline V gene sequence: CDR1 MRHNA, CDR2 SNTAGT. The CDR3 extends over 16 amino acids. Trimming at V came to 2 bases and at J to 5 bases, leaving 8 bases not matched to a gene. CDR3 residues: CASSDKSRTGGTEAFF. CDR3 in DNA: TGTGCCAGCAGTGACAAAAGTCGGACAGGGGGGACTGAAGCTTTCTTT.

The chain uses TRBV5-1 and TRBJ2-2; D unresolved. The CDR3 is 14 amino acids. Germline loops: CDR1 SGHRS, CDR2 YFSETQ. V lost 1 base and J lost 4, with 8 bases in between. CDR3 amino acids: CASSLFSATGELFF. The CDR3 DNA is TGCGCCAGCAGCTTGTTCAGTGCCACCGGGGAGCTGTTTTTT.

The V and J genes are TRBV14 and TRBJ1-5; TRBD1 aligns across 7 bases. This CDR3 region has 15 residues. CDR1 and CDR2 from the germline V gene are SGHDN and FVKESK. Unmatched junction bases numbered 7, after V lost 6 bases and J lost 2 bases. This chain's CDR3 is CASSPGGRGNQPQHF. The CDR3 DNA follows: TGTGCCAGCAGTCCAGGGGGTCGGGGCAATCAGCCCCAGCATTTT.

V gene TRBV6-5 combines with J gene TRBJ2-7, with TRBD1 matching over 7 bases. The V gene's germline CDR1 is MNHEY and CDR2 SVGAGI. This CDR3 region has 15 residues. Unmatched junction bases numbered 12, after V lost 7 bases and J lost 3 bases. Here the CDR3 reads CASKLSRTGGYEQYF. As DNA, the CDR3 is TGTGCCAGCAAGTTATCGAGGACAGGCGGCTACGAGCAGTACTTC.

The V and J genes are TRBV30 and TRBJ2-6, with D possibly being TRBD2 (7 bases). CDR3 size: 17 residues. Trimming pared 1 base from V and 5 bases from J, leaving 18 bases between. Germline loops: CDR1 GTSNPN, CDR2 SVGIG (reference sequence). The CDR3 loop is CAWSGHRTAGRANVLTF. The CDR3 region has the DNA TGTGCCTGGAGTGGGCACAGGACAGCGGGAAGGGCCAACGTCCTGACTTTC. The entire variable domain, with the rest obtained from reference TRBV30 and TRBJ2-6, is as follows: SQTIHQWPATLVQPVGSPLSLECTVEGTSNPNLYWYRQAAGRGLQLLFYSVGIGQISSEVPQNLSASRPQDRQFILSSKKLLLSDSGFYLCAWSGHRTAGRANVLTFGAGSRLTVL.

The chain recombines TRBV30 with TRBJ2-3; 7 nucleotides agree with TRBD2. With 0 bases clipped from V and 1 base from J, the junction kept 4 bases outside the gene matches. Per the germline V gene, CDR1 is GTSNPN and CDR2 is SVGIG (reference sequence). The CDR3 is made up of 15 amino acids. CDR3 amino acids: CAWSVGGGGTDTQYF. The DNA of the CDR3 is TGTGCCTGGAGTGTAGGCGGGGGAGGCACAGATACGCAGTATTTT.

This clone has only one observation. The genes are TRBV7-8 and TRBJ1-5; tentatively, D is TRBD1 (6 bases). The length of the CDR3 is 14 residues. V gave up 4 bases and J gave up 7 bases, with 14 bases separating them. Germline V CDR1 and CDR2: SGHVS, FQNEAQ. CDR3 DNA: TGTGCCAGCAGCTCCACAGGGCTAGGGCAGCCCCAGCATTTT. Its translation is CASSSTGLGQPQHF. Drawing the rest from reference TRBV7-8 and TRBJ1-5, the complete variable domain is GAGVSQSPRYKVAKRGQDVALRCDPISGHVSLFWYQQALGQGPEFLTYFQNEAQLDKSGLPSDRFFAERPEGSVSTLKIQRTQQEDSAVYLCASSSTGLGQPQHFGDGTRLSIL.